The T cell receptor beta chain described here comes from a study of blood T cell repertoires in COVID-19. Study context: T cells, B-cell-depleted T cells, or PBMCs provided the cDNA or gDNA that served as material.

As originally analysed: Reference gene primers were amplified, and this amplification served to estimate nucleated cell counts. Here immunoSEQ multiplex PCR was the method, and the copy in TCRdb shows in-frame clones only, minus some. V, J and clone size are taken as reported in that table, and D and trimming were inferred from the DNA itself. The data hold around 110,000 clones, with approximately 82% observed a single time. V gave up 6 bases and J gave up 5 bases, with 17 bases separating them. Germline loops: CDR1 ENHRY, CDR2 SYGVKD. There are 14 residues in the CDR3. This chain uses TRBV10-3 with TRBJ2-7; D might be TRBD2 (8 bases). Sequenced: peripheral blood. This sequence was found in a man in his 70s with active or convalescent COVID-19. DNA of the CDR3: TGTGCCATCAGCGGGAGGGGCAGGGGGGACGAGCAGTACTTC. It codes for CAISGRGRGDEQYF.